This is a list of T cell receptor beta chains from one sample in a study of molecular identifiers for immune sequencing clone quantification. MiXCR, applied by TCRdb to the PCR reads, yields one record per CDR3 protein. This table holds 65,000 or so distinct CDR3 sequences, around 20% found once. The sequencing sample was made of naive CD8+ T cells from blood, with Jurkat cell RNA spiked in. These receptors were collected from a human donor in good health. Some libraries in this study had Jurkat cell RNA spiked in. Each CDR3 is given with its conserved first and last residue. The order of the fields is CDR3 DNA, CDR3 protein, D gene, clone size, V gene, J gene. D genes are given only for firm matches. Where a row states a size, it is once, few, many or the class of an expanded clone; other rows omit it.

DNA: TGTGCCAGCAGTTATGAGGGAGGGGGGAGCTCCTACAATGAGCAGTTCTTC
CDR3: CASSYEGGGSSYNEQFF
D: .
size: .
V: TRBV6-5
J: TRBJ2-1

DNA: TGTGCCAGCAGTTACAACCCACAGGGAGAATCAGGCACAGATACGCAGTATTTT
CDR3: CASSYNPQGESGTDTQYF
D: .
size: many
V: TRBV6-5
J: TRBJ2-3

DNA: TGTGCCAGCAGCCTCGGACTAGCGGAACCCGGCCAAGAGACCCAGTACTTC
CDR3: CASSLGLAEPGQETQYF
D: TRBD2
size: .
V: TRBV11-3
J: TRBJ2-5

DNA: TGTGCCAGCAGGGATTCTAGCTACGAGCAGTACTTC
CDR3: CASRDSSYEQYF
D: .
size: many
V: TRBV27
J: TRBJ2-7

DNA: TGTGCCAGCAGCTTGGGACGAGTGATCGAGCAGTACTTC
CDR3: CASSLGRVIEQYF
D: .
size: many
V: TRBV5-5
J: TRBJ2-7

DNA: TGTGCCAGCAGTAACATAACAGTGGGGAACACTGAAGCTTTCTTT
CDR3: CASSNITVGNTEAFF
D: .
size: many
V: TRBV6-1
J: TRBJ1-1

DNA: TGTGCCAGTAGGAGCCTACGGACTAGCGGGCCTAGCCCCTACAATGAGCAGTTCTTC
CDR3: CASRSLRTSGPSPYNEQFF
D: TRBD2
size: .
V: TRBV19
J: TRBJ2-1

DNA: TGCGCCAGCAGCCACGTTCGACAGGGACTCTACGAGCAGTACTTC
CDR3: CASSHVRQGLYEQYF
D: .
size: many
V: TRBV4-1
J: TRBJ2-7

DNA: TGTGCCAGCGGACTTACAGGGGGTAATCAGCCCCAGCATTTT
CDR3: CASGLTGGNQPQHF
D: TRBD1
size: few
V: TRBV27
J: TRBJ1-5

DNA: TGCAGTGCTAGAGGGACTATCAACTTCTACAATGAGCAGTTCTTC
CDR3: CSARGTINFYNEQFF
D: .
size: many
V: TRBV20-1
J: TRBJ2-1

DNA: TGTGCCAGCAGTTTAACTGGTTTCAACGAGCAGTACTTC
CDR3: CASSLTGFNEQYF
D: .
size: few
V: TRBV27
J: TRBJ2-7

DNA: TGTGCCTGGAGTGTACTCGCTAGCGGGAAGTACGAGCAGTACTTC
CDR3: CAWSVLASGKYEQYF
D: TRBD2
size: many
V: TRBV30
J: TRBJ2-7

DNA: TGCAGTGCTAGAGATCGGCGGGAGACTTTGTACGAGCAGTACTTC
CDR3: CSARDRRETLYEQYF
D: TRBD2
size: many
V: TRBV20-1
J: TRBJ2-7

DNA: TGTGCCAGCAGTTATGGGAACCTGAACACTGAAGCTTTCTTT
CDR3: CASSYGNLNTEAFF
D: .
size: many
V: TRBV6-5
J: TRBJ1-1

DNA: TGCGCCAGCAGCCAAACACCGGGACCCTATAATTCACCCCTCCACTTT
CDR3: CASSQTPGPYNSPLHF
D: .
size: many
V: TRBV4-1
J: TRBJ1-6

DNA: TGTGCCAGCAGCCTACAGGGGGTCTATGGCTACACCTTC
CDR3: CASSLQGVYGYTF
D: TRBD1
size: few
V: TRBV27
J: TRBJ1-2

DNA: TGTGCCAGCCGAGAAGGATTCACCGGGGAGCTGTTTTTT
CDR3: CASREGFTGELFF
D: .
size: many
V: TRBV7-9
J: TRBJ2-2

DNA: TGTGCCACCAGTGACCTATCTAGCGGGACAGCTATTTTTTCCCAAGAGACCCAGTACTTC
CDR3: CATSDLSSGTAIFSQETQYF
D: TRBD2
size: many
V: TRBV24-1
J: TRBJ2-5

DNA: TGTGCCCTCCTCGGGCAGGGGGTAGGGGATGGCTACACCTTC
CDR3: CALLGQGVGDGYTF
D: TRBD1
size: many
V: TRBV30
J: TRBJ1-2

DNA: TGTGCCAGCTCACCCGACAGCGAAACTGGAAACACCATATATTTT
CDR3: CASSPDSETGNTIYF
D: .
size: many
V: TRBV18
J: TRBJ1-3

DNA: TGCAGCGTCCAAGGAGGGGACAGGGGCGCCTGGGAGACCCAGTACTTC
CDR3: CSVQGGDRGAWETQYF
D: TRBD1
size: many
V: TRBV29-1
J: TRBJ2-5

DNA: TGTGCCTGGAGCGCACAGGGGCGAAAGAACACTGAAGCTTTCTTT
CDR3: CAWSAQGRKNTEAFF
D: TRBD1
size: many
V: TRBV30
J: TRBJ1-1

DNA: TGCAGTGCTAGTGGGGGGAATCCCTACGAGCAGTACTTC
CDR3: CSASGGNPYEQYF
D: .
size: many
V: TRBV20-1
J: TRBJ2-7

DNA: TGTGCCAGCAGCTCAGTAGAAGCTTACGAGCAGTACTTC
CDR3: CASSSVEAYEQYF
D: .
size: once
V: TRBV7-8
J: TRBJ2-7

DNA: TGTGCCAGCAGTCGTGACCGAAACATTCAGTACTTC
CDR3: CASSRDRNIQYF
D: .
size: many
V: TRBV28
J: TRBJ2-4

DNA: TGTGCCAGCAGTGCTGTGCGGGAGAAACCCTACGAGCAGTACTTC
CDR3: CASSAVREKPYEQYF
D: TRBD2
size: .
V: TRBV2
J: TRBJ2-7

DNA: TGTGCCAGTAGTATGGTGGGAGTAGATACGCAGTATTTT
CDR3: CASSMVGVDTQYF
D: .
size: few
V: TRBV19
J: TRBJ2-3

DNA: TGCGCCAGCAGCCAAGTCGACGGGGCCAACGTCCTGACTTTC
CDR3: CASSQVDGANVLTF
D: .
size: many
V: TRBV4-3
J: TRBJ2-6

DNA: TGTGCCAGCAGGTCCCTTTGGAATCGGGACAGGGATGGTGGGGGAGACTACAATGAGCAGTTCTTC
CDR3: CASRSLWNRDRDGGGDYNEQFF
D: TRBD1
size: many
V: TRBV28
J: TRBJ2-1

DNA: TGCAGTGTTCCCATTAGCGGGGCCTACAATGAGCAGTTCTTC
CDR3: CSVPISGAYNEQFF
D: TRBD2
size: many
V: TRBV20-1
J: TRBJ2-1

DNA: TGTGCCAGCAGCTCCACCGGGACAGGGGCATCTAGCACAGATACGCAGTATTTT
CDR3: CASSSTGTGASSTDTQYF
D: TRBD1
size: many
V: TRBV13
J: TRBJ2-3

DNA: TGTGCCAGCAGCTCCGGGCCCCTCCTGGATACGCAGTATTTT
CDR3: CASSSGPLLDTQYF
D: .
size: many
V: TRBV11-2
J: TRBJ2-3